This T cell receptor beta chain was identified during a study of CD8 T cells in Susac syndrome. Overall study context: Among the Susac syndrome patients sequenced, 5 or 6 had active disease and fewer than 10 were in remission.

Random-hexamer reverse transcription was applied to roughly 0.5 to 1 ug RNA. In TCRdb, the immunoSEQ multiplex PCR reads were re-called with MiXCR into one record per CDR3 protein. Among about 180,000 distinct CDR3 sequences listed, roughly 94% were seen once. Germline loops: CDR1 LGHNA, CDR2 YSLEER. V gave up 5 bases and J gave up 10 bases; unmatched junction bases: 17. The CDR3 extends over 17 amino acids. This clonotype was detected a few times. The sequence was collected from a human donor with Susac syndrome. V gene TRBV4-3 combines with J gene TRBJ2-1; 10 bases map to TRBD2. Sequencing was performed on CD4+ T cells from PBMCs. CDR3 nucleotides: TGCGCCAGCAGCTCGAACGCGGGCCAGCGGGGGGGCTTGGAGCAGTTCTTC. This encodes CASSSNAGQRGGLEQFF.